Below, 28 T cell receptor beta chains from the same sample are listed, as sequenced in a study of T cell repertoires in ileal Crohn's disease. Time point defined: inflamed ileum from the surgical specimen. Profiling relied on immunoSEQ multiplex PCR, and the TCRdb table lists in-frame clones only, not all of them. The sample lists over 6,500 clones; around 83% were seen once. The sample comprised ileal tissue. These receptors were taken from an adult with Crohn's disease.

The chain employs TRBV5-4 and TRBJ2-1; 7 positions agree with TRBD2. CDR3 length: 15 amino acids. CDR1 and CDR2 from the germline V gene are SGHNT and YYREEE (reference sequence). Trimming removed 6 bases from V and 0 bases from J; junction bases left unmatched: 6. The CDR3 protein is CASKGGPFSYNEQFF. The CDR3 DNA is TGTGCCAGCAAGGGAGGGCCCTTCTCCTACAATGAGCAGTTCTTC.

This clone has a single count. The chain links TRBV11-2 to TRBJ2-1; D is unresolved. The CDR3 runs 13 residues. Germline V CDR1 and CDR2: SGHAT, FQNNGV. V was clipped by 1 base and J by 4 bases, with 5 bases between them. CDR3 DNA sequence: TGTGCCAGCAGCTTAGGCAGTTACAATGAGCAGTTCTTC. This translates into CASSLGSYNEQFF.

The J gene is TRBJ1-2, the V gene TRBV6-5; 7 nucleotides agree with TRBD1. The germline CDR1 and CDR2 sequences are MNHEY and SVGAGI. The V gene end was trimmed by 4 bases and the J gene end by 5 bases; junction bases not matched to a gene: 1. The CDR3 totals 12 residues. CDR3 region: CASSLQGYGYTF. Written as DNA, the CDR3 is TGTGCCAGCAGTTTACAGGGGTATGGCTACACCTTC.

The CDR3 DNA is TGTGCCAGCAGTTTTTATAACTATGGCTACACCTTC. Translation: CASSFYNYGYTF. V and J are TRBV28 and TRBJ1-2; D call uncertain. V lost 3 bases and J lost 1, with 3 bases in between. Germline lookup yields CDR1 MDHEN and CDR2 SYDVKM. This CDR3 has 12 amino acids.

V and J are TRBV28 and TRBJ1-2; D may be TRBD1 (5 bases). Looked up from germline, CDR1 is MDHEN and CDR2 is SYDVKM. The CDR3 is made up of 13 amino acids. Trimming removed 7 bases from V and 6 bases from J, with 15 bases in between. CDR3 bases: TGTGCCAGCATCCCCGCAGGGCTCGATGGCTACACCTTC. This encodes CASIPAGLDGYTF.

The CDR3 DNA follows: TGCAGCGTCGGAGCGGGGGGTTTTGGCGGGGAGCTGTTTTTT. It yields the protein CSVGAGGFGGELFF. The chain joins TRBV29-1 to TRBJ2-2; TRBD2 matches 9 bases. Germline assignment: CDR1 SQVTM and CDR2 ANQGSEA. The CDR3 has 14 residues. V shed 6 bases, J shed 7 bases, and the junction held 9 bases outside the gene matches.

In its sample, this clone was seen once. V is TRBV9 and J is TRBJ1-3; no clear D. The CDR3 spans 15 residues. Trimming removed 4 bases from V and 0 bases from J, with 11 bases in between. The germline V gene has CDR1 SGDLS and CDR2 YYNGEE. This CDR3 is CASSFSGSSGNTIYF. In DNA form, the CDR3 reads TGTGCCAGCAGCTTCTCGGGATCCTCTGGAAACACCATATATTTT.

This chain joins TRBV10-3 and TRBJ2-2, with D tentatively TRBD1 (6 bases). The CDR3 has 14 amino acids. Germline loops: CDR1 ENHRY, CDR2 SYGVKD. V lost 2 bases and J lost 6, with 10 bases in between. The CDR3 bases are TGTGCCATCAGTGAGACAGGGAGCCCCGGGGAGCTGTTTTTT. Residues: CAISETGSPGELFF.

The chain couples TRBV2 to TRBJ2-7, with D possibly being TRBD1 (6 bases). Germline V gene data show CDR1 as SNHLY and CDR2 as FYNNEI. The CDR3 spans 14 residues. Deletions cut 5 bases from V and 3 bases from J, with 14 bases between. CDR3 residues: CASSTGQGGYEQYF. CDR3 nucleotide sequence: TGTGCCAGCAGTACGGGACAAGGAGGCTACGAGCAGTACTTC.

The CDR3 here is CASSLRGRTDTQYF. In nucleotides, the CDR3 is TGTGCCAGCAGCTTAAGGGGGCGCACAGATACGCAGTATTTT. The J gene is TRBJ2-3, the V gene TRBV5-4, with TRBD1 identical over 7 bases. CDR3 length: 14 amino acids. Germline CDR1 is SGHNT and CDR2 is YYREEE (reference sequence). The trim removed 2 bases at V and 1 base at J, leaving 1 base unmatched. Looking up the rest from reference TRBV5-4 and TRBJ2-3 gives the full variable domain: ETGVTQSPTHLIKTRGQQVTLRCSSQSGHNTVSWYQQALGQGPQFIFQYYREEENGRGNFPPRFSGLQFPNYSSELNVNALELDDSALYLCASSLRGRTDTQYFGPGTRLTVL.

This clone was detected only once. In DNA, the CDR3 is TGCGCCAGCAGCTTGGGTGGCGGACTAGCGAGCCACGAGCAGTACTTC. Protein: CASSLGGGLASHEQYF. V gene TRBV5-1 combines with J gene TRBJ2-7, with TRBD2 matching over 9 bases. This CDR3 contains 16 residues. The V segment lost 0 bases and the J segment 5 bases; nucleotides outside the gene matches: 9. Germline assignment: CDR1 SGHRS and CDR2 YFSETQ.

A note on this clone: No conserved phenylalanine or tryptophan ends this CDR3, so it is likely a read error. No DNA is shown, since the ends of the CDR3 on it are uncertain; the CDR3 is the one TCRdb lists. The V call is TRBV20-1, the J call TRBJ1-2. In germline, CDR1 is DFQATT, CDR2 SNEGSKA (reference sequence). The CDR3 is 8 residues long, counting both termini. CDR3: CSASPDLL.

J is TRBJ2-3 and V is TRBV10-2; D not resolved. The ends were cut back, 6 bases at V and 0 bases at J, with 10 bases in the middle. CDR3 size: 14 residues. Germline CDR1 and CDR2: WSHSY and SAAADI. CDR3 protein: CASSEAPSTDTQYF. CDR3 sequence (DNA): TGCGCCAGCAGCGAGGCTCCTAGCACAGATACGCAGTATTTT.

The chain carries TRBV6-5 and TRBJ1-5; weak D call: TRBD1 (5 bases). The germline gives CDR1 MNHEY, CDR2 SVGAGI. The CDR3 extends over 13 amino acids. V dropped 8 bases and J dropped 6 bases, with 14 bases sitting between them. For the CDR3, the DNA is TGTGCCAGCGGGTTGGGGGGGGTTCAGCCCCAGCATTTT. The encoded protein is CASGLGGVQPQHF.

CDR3 nucleotide sequence: TGTGCCAGCAGCTTCATAGTTGGAGGGTTCCACGAGCAGTACTTC. This codes for CASSFIVGGFHEQYF. The chain is built from TRBV7-8 and TRBJ2-7; D possibly corresponds to TRBD2 (6 bases). This CDR3 spans 15 amino acids. Germline assignment: CDR1 SGHVS and CDR2 FQNEAQ. V lost 3 bases to trimming and J lost 5 bases, with 17 bases between them.

The CDR3 loop is CASSLFGETQYF. CDR3 coding DNA: TGTGCCAGCAGCTTATTTGGAGAGACCCAGTACTTC. The chain links TRBV7-9 to TRBJ2-5; no reliable D call. V gave up 2 bases and J gave up 4 bases, with 5 bases separating them. This CDR3 spans 12 amino acids. CDR1 is SEHNR and CDR2 is FQNEAQ in the germline V gene (reference sequence).

CDR3 amino acids: CASSDMSGSTDTQYF. CDR3 DNA sequence: TGCGCCAGCAGCGACATGTCTGGTAGCACAGATACGCAGTATTTT. The chain joins TRBV5-1 to TRBJ2-3; no definite D call. Looked up from germline, CDR1 is SGHRS and CDR2 is YFSETQ. V dropped 4 bases and J dropped 0 bases, with 12 bases sitting between them. The CDR3 sequence is 15 residues long.

The chain combines TRBV28 with TRBJ2-1, with a possible D match to TRBD1 (5 bases). The V and J ends lost 9 bases and 2 bases respectively, with 14 bases between them. The CDR3 runs 14 residues. The germline gives CDR1 MDHEN, CDR2 SYDVKM. CDR3: CARRNRCAYNEQFF. The CDR3, as DNA: TGTGCCAGGCGGAACAGGTGCGCCTACAATGAGCAGTTCTTC.

The chain uses TRBV7-2 and TRBJ1-6; D not resolved. Germline V lookup: CDR1 SGHTA, CDR2 FQGNSA. The CDR3 consists of 12 residues. V was trimmed by 5 bases and J by 7 bases, leaving 6 bases between them. The CDR3 loop reads CASSPVNSPLHF. The CDR3 bases are TGTGCCAGCAGCCCAGTGAATTCACCCCTCCACTTT.

This chain links TRBV20-1 with TRBJ2-1; no definite D call. Germline CDR1 and CDR2: DFQATT and SNEGSKA (reference sequence). CDR3 length: 11 amino acids. V was trimmed by 7 bases and J by 5 bases, leaving 9 bases between them. In DNA, the CDR3 is TGCAGTGGGCAGTCCAACAATGAGCAGTTCTTC. Protein: CSGQSNNEQFF.

The chain links TRBV19 to TRBJ1-3, with TRBD1 identical over 9 bases. Germline values: CDR1 LNHDA, CDR2 SQIVND (reference sequence). The V segment lost 7 bases and the J segment 0 bases; nucleotides outside the gene matches: 7. The CDR3 sequence is 16 residues long. Here the CDR3 DNA reads TGTGCCAGTACCCCGACAGGGGGGAACTCTGGAAACACCATATATTTT. It specifies CASTPTGGNSGNTIYF.

CDR3 bases: TGCGCCAGCAGCTTGGGGCTAGCGGGTTCCTACGAGCAGTACTTC. This encodes CASSLGLAGSYEQYF. The J gene is TRBJ2-7, the V gene TRBV5-1, with 8 nucleotides matching TRBD2. V lost 0 bases and J lost 1; bases outside the gene matches: 3. This CDR3 spans 15 amino acids. Germline V gene lookup returns CDR1 SGHRS and CDR2 YFSETQ.

The chain couples TRBV27 to TRBJ2-7; no firm D call. The CDR3 has 14 amino acids. Germline CDR1 reads MNHEY; CDR2 reads SMNVEV (reference sequence). The ends were cut back, 8 bases at V and 7 bases at J, with 21 bases in the middle. CDR3 DNA: TGTGCCAGCCGTGAAGACACCCGTCTCGGGGAGCAGTACTTC. Its translation is CASREDTRLGEQYF.

The chain recombines TRBV25-1 with TRBJ1-1; 9 bases line up with TRBD1. This CDR3 is built from 16 residues. After removal of 2 bases from V and 3 bases from J, the junction contained 7 bases not matched to a gene. Per the germline V gene, CDR1 is MGHDK and CDR2 is SYGVNS. CDR3 amino acids: CASSEGVGQGYTEAFF. CDR3 DNA: TGTGCCAGCAGTGAAGGGGTGGGACAGGGCTACACTGAAGCTTTCTTT.

V gene TRBV15 combines with J gene TRBJ2-7; maybe TRBD2 (6 bases). Germline V gene data show CDR1 as LNHNV and CDR2 as YYDKDF (reference sequence). CDR3 size: 14 residues. V lost 4 bases and J 4 bases, leaving 14 bases between the germline ends. The CDR3 DNA reads TGTGCCACCAGCACCGGGACGGGGGTTTACGAGCAGTACTTC. Amino acids: CATSTGTGVYEQYF.

The chain has TRBV5-3 and TRBJ2-2, with D possibly being TRBD2 (6 bases). TRBV5-3 is marked as an open reading frame, function uncertain. This CDR3 is built from 15 residues. Trimming shortened V by 3 bases and J by 0 bases, and 9 bases separated the two germline ends. The CDR3 reads CARSWAGTNTGELFF. Here the CDR3 DNA reads TGTGCCAGAAGCTGGGCGGGGACGAACACCGGGGAGCTGTTTTTT.

The chain couples TRBV28 to TRBJ1-5, with D perhaps matching TRBD1 (6 bases). This CDR3 has 15 amino acids. Germline V CDR1 and CDR2: MDHEN, SYDVKM. Trimming shortened V by 1 base and J by 4 bases, and 11 bases separated the two germline ends. The CDR3 DNA follows: TGTGCCAGCAGTTTATTAGGGACACGGAATCAGCCCCAGCATTTT. It is translated as CASSLLGTRNQPQHF.

The chain carries TRBV7-2 and TRBJ2-3; D unresolved. Trimming took off 0 bases at V and 4 bases at J, with 5 bases between the two ends. The CDR3 extends over 13 amino acids. CDR1 is SGHTA and CDR2 is FQGNSA in the germline V gene. As DNA, the CDR3 is TGTGCCAGCAGCTTAGCGAAGGCAGATACGCAGTATTTT. It specifies CASSLAKADTQYF.